This T cell receptor beta chain was retrieved from a study of cytotoxic CD8 clonotypes in ibrutinib-treated CLL. The wider study: Across the patients, about a dozen were relapsed/refractory, over 14 treatment-naive and about 17 IGHV unmutated. Findings and limits, study-wide: The clonality went up when patients responded to ibrutinib and dropped back toward baseline at progression. Baseline values of clonality outstripped age-matched healthy donors and followed circulating CD8+ T-cell counts.

Germline V gives CDR1 SNHLY, CDR2 FYNNEI. The CDR3 covers 13 residues. The V end lost 5 bases, the J end lost 5 bases, and 12 bases lay between the germline ends. Measured with immunoSEQ multiplex PCR; TCRdb has only the in-frame clones, and not every one. The table includes hundreds of thousands of clones, 67% detected once. This clone appeared a single time. Antigen specificity is unknown. The clonotype was recovered from a human donor with chronic lymphocytic leukemia. Sequenced here: PBMCs, sampled after 36 months of ibrutinib treatment. The chain carries TRBV2 and TRBJ2-5, with D maybe TRBD2 (5 bases). The CDR3 region is CASSRGLGETQYF. Here the CDR3 DNA reads TGTGCCAGCAGTCGAGGGCTAGGTGAGACCCAGTACTTC.